This paragraph reports one T cell receptor beta chain. The CDR3 is 17 residues long. Losses at the gene ends were 0 bases for V and 9 bases for J; bases not matched to a gene: 10. The V gene's germline CDR1 is SGHRS and CDR2 YFSETQ. These data originate in a study of blood T cell repertoires in COVID-19. Assay: immunoSEQ multiplex PCR; the TCRdb copy retains only in-frame clones and omits some. The table records almost 80,000 clones, approximately 80% of them present only once. Sequencing was carried out using peripheral blood. The V call is TRBV5-1, the J call TRBJ2-1; 12 nucleotides align to TRBD2. The receptor was isolated from a woman in her 70s with acute or convalescent COVID-19. The DNA of the CDR3 is TGCGCCAGCAGCTTGGCCGGACTAGCGGGATTGGGTAGTGAGCAGTTCTTC. Amino acids: CASSLAGLAGLGSEQFF.